The source of this T cell receptor (beta chain) is a study of CD8 T cells in ankylosing spondylitis. Findings and limits, study-wide: Disease-associated clones were reportedly significantly overrepresented in matched ankylosing spondylitis synovial fluid. Disease-associated clonotypes exhibited CD8+ identity and were relatively infrequent in peripheral blood. It appeared that ankylosing spondylitis blood was characterized by a TCR beta motif of several highly homologous variants.

This clonotype was picked up many times. As yet, its antigen is unknown. CDR1 and CDR2 (germline): DFQATT, SNEGSKA (reference sequence). The CDR3 extends over 13 amino acids. The V gene lost 7 bases and the J gene lost 1 base, with 13 bases spanning the gap. TCRdb analysed the 5' RACE reads with MiXCR anew, one entry per CDR3 protein. The table shows 180,000 or so distinct CDR3 sequences, with around 10% occurring only once. The V call is TRBV20-1, the J call TRBJ2-5; D is possibly TRBD1 (6 bases). The receptor was isolated from a male donor with ankylosing spondylitis or in good health (not recorded which). The sample comprised blood, either unsorted or a sorted T cell fraction (not recorded which). The CDR3 loop reads CSVQGVSQETQYF. The CDR3 DNA reads TGCAGTGTACAGGGTGTGAGCCAAGAGACCCAGTACTTC.